This TCR beta chain was observed in a study of Graves' ophthalmopathy and Graves' hyperthyroidism. With V trimmed by 6 bases and J by 3 bases, 13 bases remained unmatched. The CDR3 has 15 residues. The germline V gene has CDR1 SQVTM and CDR2 ANQGSEA. Using RNA transcripts, the TCR beta CDR3 regions were amplified. Amplification began with first-round RT-PCR using HTBI primers, then second-round multiplex PCR was performed. TCRdb ran MiXCR on the multiplex PCR reads and lists one entry per CDR3 protein. The sample includes some 400,000 distinct CDR3 sequences, about a sixth seen only once; the top ten take approximately 1.4%. Study observations and caveats: Among thyroid clonotypes expanded above 0.001 frequency, most also appeared in blood. The model predicted ophthalmopathy progression with roughly 71% sensitivity and approximately 72% specificity.

This clonotype was observed many times. No antigen is known for it. Establishment of the diagnosis relied upon clinical symptoms, serum thyroxine, TRAb, thyroid ultrasound and orbital computed tomography. The sample consisted of peripheral blood. The receptor's source is a woman aged 18-35 years with Graves' ophthalmopathy. The chain is built from TRBV29-1 and TRBJ2-5, with TRBD2 matching over 7 bases. CDR3 in amino acids: CSVGKRAGVEETQYF. The CDR3 bases are TGCAGCGTCGGGAAACGGGCGGGAGTGGAAGAGACCCAGTACTTC. The variable domain in full, with the rest retrieved from reference TRBV29-1 and TRBJ2-5, is SAVISQKPSRDICQRGTSLTIQCQVDSQVTMMFWYRQQPGQSLTLIATANQGSEATYESGFVIDKFPISRPNLTFSTLTVSNMSPEDSSIYLCSVGKRAGVEETQYFGPGTRLLVL.